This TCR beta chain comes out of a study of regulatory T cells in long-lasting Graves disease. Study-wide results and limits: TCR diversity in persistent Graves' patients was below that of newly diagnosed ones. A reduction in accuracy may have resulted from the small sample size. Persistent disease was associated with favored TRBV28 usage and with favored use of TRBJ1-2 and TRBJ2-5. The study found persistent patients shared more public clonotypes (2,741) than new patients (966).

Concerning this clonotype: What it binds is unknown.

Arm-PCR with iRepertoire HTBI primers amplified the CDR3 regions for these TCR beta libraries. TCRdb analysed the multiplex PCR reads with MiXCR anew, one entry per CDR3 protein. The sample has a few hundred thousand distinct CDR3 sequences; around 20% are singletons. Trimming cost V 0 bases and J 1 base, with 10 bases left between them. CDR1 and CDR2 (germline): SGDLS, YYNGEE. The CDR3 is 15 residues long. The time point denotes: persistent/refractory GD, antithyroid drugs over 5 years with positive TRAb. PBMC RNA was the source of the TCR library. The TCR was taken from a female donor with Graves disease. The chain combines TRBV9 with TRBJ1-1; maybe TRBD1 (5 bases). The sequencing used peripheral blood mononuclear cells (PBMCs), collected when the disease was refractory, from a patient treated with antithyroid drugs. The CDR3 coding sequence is TGTGCCAGCAGCGTAGATGGGGGGGAGAACACTGAAGCTTTCTTT. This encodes CASSVDGGENTEAFF.